This T cell receptor (beta chain) came from a study of early stage breast cancer tumors. Whole-study findings and limits: Chain pairing and CD4, CD8 or FOXP3 expression were not captured. Compared with adjacent normal breast, tumors showed around 2.7-fold denser, more clonal T cells.

In the case of this clone: Its antigen is unidentified.

Germline CDR1 reads SGDLS; CDR2 reads YYNGEE. Trimming pared 4 bases from V and 1 base from J, leaving 11 bases between. The CDR3 covers 14 residues. Each sample had two DNA replicates, 0.45 to 0.65 ug blood or about 1.5 ug tissue. Sequenced by immunoSEQ multiplex PCR; TCRdb stores in-frame clones only, minus some. Here the sample spans some 41,000 clones, about two thirds being singletons. The origin of this receptor is a person aged 45-60 years with breast cancer. The chain recombines TRBV9 with TRBJ1-1, with D possibly TRBD1 on 6 matching bases. The sample taken for sequencing was blood. CDR3 nucleotides: TGTGCCAGCAGCCCACAGGGTGCGAACACTGAAGCTTTCTTT. Translating it yields CASSPQGANTEAFF.